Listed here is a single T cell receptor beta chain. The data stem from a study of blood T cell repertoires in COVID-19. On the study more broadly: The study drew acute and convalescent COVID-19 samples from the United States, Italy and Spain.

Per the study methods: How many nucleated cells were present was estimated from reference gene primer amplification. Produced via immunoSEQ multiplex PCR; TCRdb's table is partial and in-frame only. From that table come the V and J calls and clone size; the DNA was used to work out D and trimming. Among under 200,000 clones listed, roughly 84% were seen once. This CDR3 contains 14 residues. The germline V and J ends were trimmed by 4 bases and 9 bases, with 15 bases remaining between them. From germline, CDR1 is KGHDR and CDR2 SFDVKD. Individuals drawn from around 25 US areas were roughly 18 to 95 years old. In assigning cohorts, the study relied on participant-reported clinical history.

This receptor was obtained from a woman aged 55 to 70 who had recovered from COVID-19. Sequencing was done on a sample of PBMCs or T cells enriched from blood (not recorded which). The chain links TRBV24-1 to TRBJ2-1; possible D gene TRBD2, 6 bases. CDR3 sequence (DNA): TGTGCCACCAGTGACTCCTGGAAGGGAGGTGAGCAGTTCTTC. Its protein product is CATSDSWKGGEQFF.